Listed below are T cell receptor beta chains from one sample, sequenced in a study of T cells in Graves' hyperthyroidism and ophthalmopathy. TCRdb re-derived calls from the multiplex PCR reads in MiXCR, one entry per CDR3 protein. The sample holds about 720,000 distinct CDR3 sequences; 16% are singletons and the top ten take approximately 8%. Sequencing was carried out using blood. The source is a man younger than 35 with Graves' hyperthyroidism. The CDR3 runs from the conserved cysteine through the conserved F or W. The D gene is left open where the match is weak. Size is stated for part of the rows, as once, few or many counts, or as a class when the clone is expanded.

- | many | TRBJ1-5 | TRBV12-3/TRBV12-4 | TGTGCCAGCAGCTTTCTGGGGGGGCTGCAGCCCCAGCATTTT | CASSFLGGLQPQHF
TRBD1 | many | TRBJ1-1 | TRBV24-1 | TGTGCCACCAGCGATGGACAGGGGAACACTGAAGCTTTCTTT | CATSDGQGNTEAFF
- | - | TRBJ1-1 | TRBV5-1 | TGCGCCAGCTTCGGTCCCACAGGGAGGAACACTGAAGCTTTCTTT | CASFGPTGRNTEAFF
- | - | TRBJ2-4 | TRBV9 | TGTGCCAGCAGCGGAGGGGGATCCGGCAAAAACATTCAGTACTTC | CASSGGGSGKNIQYF
- | few | TRBJ2-5 | TRBV12-3/TRBV12-4 | TGTGCCAGCAGTTTAAGGGCGGGGGCGGGGAGAGGAGAGACCCAGTACTTC | CASSLRAGAGRGETQYF
- | many | TRBJ2-1 | TRBV7-9 | TGTGCCAGCAGGAAAATAGGGGAGCCTCCCAATGAGCAGTTCTTC | CASRKIGEPPNEQFF
- | few | TRBJ2-1 | TRBV19 | TGTGCCAGTAGTATTTTGGGGGCGGGGACCTACAATGAGCAGTTCTTC | CASSILGAGTYNEQFF
- | - | TRBJ1-3 | TRBV5-5 | TGTGCCAGCAGCTTGGGAGGGCAAGGAAACACCATATATTTT | CASSLGGQGNTIYF
- | many | TRBJ2-1 | TRBV6-1 | TGTGCCAGCATCCTAGGGAATGAGCAGTTCTTC | CASILGNEQFF
- | - | TRBJ2-6 | TRBV12-3/TRBV12-4 | TGTGCCGGCAGCGCAGGGTTTTCTGGGGCCAACGTCCTGACTTTC | CAGSAGFSGANVLTF
- | - | TRBJ2-6 | TRBV28 | TGTGCCAGCAGCGACCCGGGCCTGGATACTGGGGCCAACGTCCTGACTTTC | CASSDPGLDTGANVLTF
- | many | TRBJ2-7 | TRBV27 | TGTGCCAGCCGGGGGTCGGGGGCCCAATCCCACGAGCAGTACTTC | CASRGSGAQSHEQYF
TRBD1 | many | TRBJ2-4 | TRBV18 | TGTGCCAGCTCACCAGGGACAGGAGTTAACATTCAGTACTTC | CASSPGTGVNIQYF
- | - | TRBJ2-7 | TRBV6-1 | TGTGCCAGCAGCCCCCTTTTCTACGAGCAGTACTTC | CASSPLFYEQYF
TRBD2 | many | TRBJ2-7 | TRBV2 | TGTGCCAGCAGTGAAAGGGCGGGAGTTGTCTACGAGCAGTACTTC | CASSERAGVVYEQYF
TRBD1 | few | TRBJ1-5 | TRBV19 | TGTGCCAGTGGTCGACAGGGAAGGAATCAGCCCCAGCATTTT | CASGRQGRNQPQHF
- | - | TRBJ1-5 | TRBV6-5 | TGTGCCAGCAGTTACGGAACAGGTATTAGCAATCAGCCCCAGCATTTT | CASSYGTGISNQPQHF
TRBD1 | many | TRBJ2-5 | TRBV7-9 | TGTGCCAGCAGCCTGACAGGGGACCAGACCCAGTACTTC | CASSLTGDQTQYF
TRBD2 | - | TRBJ2-5 | TRBV7-9 | TGTGCCAGCAGCTTAGGTCCAAGCGGGGTCGAAGAGACCCAGTACTTC | CASSLGPSGVEETQYF
TRBD1 | - | TRBJ2-2 | TRBV5-6 | TGTGCCAGCAGCTTGAGGGACAGGGATATGGACACCGGGGAGCTGTTTTTT | CASSLRDRDMDTGELFF
TRBD2 | few | TRBJ2-7 | TRBV11-2 | TGTGCCAGCAGCTGGCTAGCGGGAGGAAACTACGAGCAGTACTTC | CASSWLAGGNYEQYF
- | many | TRBJ2-3 | TRBV27 | TGTGCCAGCAGATATAGCGGACTCTTCACAGATACGCAGTATTTT | CASRYSGLFTDTQYF
- | - | TRBJ1-5 | TRBV30 | TGTGCCTGGGAGGCAGGGGAAAATCAGCCCCAGCATTTT | CAWEAGENQPQHF
- | - | TRBJ1-2 | TRBV20-1 | TGCAGTGCTCGTAAGGCCGGGACCTATGGCTACACCTTC | CSARKAGTYGYTF
- | many | TRBJ2-7 | TRBV30 | TGTGCCTGGAGTTCAGGACTTGCCTACGAGCAGTACTTC | CAWSSGLAYEQYF
TRBD2 | many | TRBJ2-1 | TRBV28 | TGTGCCAGCAGTTTTGTAGCGGGGGAAAATGAGCAGTTCTTC | CASSFVAGENEQFF
TRBD2 | - | TRBJ2-1 | TRBV12-3/TRBV12-4 | TGTGCCAGCAGTTTTCAAGGGCTAGCGGGAAGGAATGAGCAGTTCTTC | CASSFQGLAGRNEQFF
TRBD2 | many | TRBJ2-7 | TRBV27 | TGTGCCAGCAGTCGGCTAGCGGGAGGGTACGAGCAGTACTTC | CASSRLAGGYEQYF
TRBD2 | many | TRBJ2-4 | TRBV6-2/TRBV6-3 | TGTGCCAGCACCCGAACGGGAGGGCAAAACATTCAGTACTTC | CASTRTGGQNIQYF
- | many | TRBJ1-1 | TRBV16 | TGTGCCAGCAGCCAATCGAGCCTAATGGGCACTGAAGCTTTCTTT | CASSQSSLMGTEAFF
- | - | TRBJ2-5 | TRBV6-1 | TGTGCCAGCAGTGAGATGGGGTCCCAAGAGACCCAGTACTTC | CASSEMGSQETQYF
TRBD1 | - | TRBJ1-6 | TRBV9 | TGTGCCAGCAGCGTAAGGGACAGGGGGGATTCACCCCTCCACTTT | CASSVRDRGDSPLHF
TRBD2 | many | TRBJ2-5 | TRBV7-6 | TGTGCCAGCAGCTTAGAGGGCGGGAGGGCCCAAGAGACCCAGTACTTC | CASSLEGGRAQETQYF
- | many | TRBJ2-1 | TRBV2 | TGTGCCAGCACTATAGGTTATTACAATGAGCAGTTCTTC | CASTIGYYNEQFF
TRBD1 | few | TRBJ1-2 | TRBV15 | TGTGCCACCAGCAGTTTCCAGGACAGGGCTTATCACTATGGCTACACCTTC | CATSSFQDRAYHYGYTF
- | - | TRBJ2-3 | TRBV10-3 | TGTGCCATCAGTGCTGGGCGGATTGCCCCAGATACGCAGTATTTT | CAISAGRIAPDTQYF
- | many | TRBJ2-1 | TRBV7-3 | TGTGCCAGCAGCTCTACGGGGCTTAGCGAGCAGTTCTTC | CASSSTGLSEQFF
- | few | TRBJ2-7 | TRBV20-1 | TGCAGTGCCGTTCCTCCGACCGGCTACGAGCAGTACTTC | CSAVPPTGYEQYF
TRBD1 | few | TRBJ1-6 | TRBV7-2 | TGTGCCAGCAGCTATGCCGGGACAGTTGGTTCACCCCTCCACTTT | CASSYAGTVGSPLHF
TRBD2 | - | TRBJ2-1 | TRBV11-3 | TGTGCCAGCAGCTTAGATCTCAGCGGGAGCGGGGATGAGCAGTTCTTC | CASSLDLSGSGDEQFF
- | once | TRBJ2-2 | TRBV6-5 | TGTGCCAGCAGTTACATGCTCGGGCACACCGGGGAGCTGTTTTTT | CASSYMLGHTGELFF
TRBD2 | - | TRBJ2-3 | TRBV6-2/TRBV6-3 | TGTGCCAGCAATCGGCTAGCGGGAGGGCCAAATACGCAGTATTTT | CASNRLAGGPNTQYF
- | many | TRBJ2-3 | TRBV27 | TGTGCCAGCAGTTTAAGGGAGGTTAGCACAGATACGCAGTATTTT | CASSLREVSTDTQYF
TRBD1 | many | TRBJ2-1 | TRBV7-9 | TGTGCCAGCAGCTTAGTTCTGGGGACAGGGAGGATCAATGAGCAGTTCTTC | CASSLVLGTGRINEQFF